This T cell receptor beta chain was found in a study of blood T cell repertoires in COVID-19. CDR1 SGHAT and CDR2 FQNNGV come from the germline V gene. Trimming removed 2 bases from V and 2 bases from J, with 10 bases in between. This CDR3 spans 14 amino acids. The protocol was immunoSEQ multiplex PCR, while the TCRdb copy is restricted to in-frame clones and leaves out a portion. The table includes about 150,000 clones, around 90% detected once. The specimen was PBMCs or T cells enriched from blood (not recorded which). The source of this sequence is a woman in her forties who had been exposed to COVID-19. This rearrangement joins TRBV11-2 to TRBJ2-7; possibly TRBD1 for D (5 bases). The CDR3 sequence: CASSLFRVPYEQYF. CDR3 nucleotides: TGTGCCAGCAGCTTATTCAGGGTCCCCTACGAGCAGTACTTC.